One sample yielded the 17 T cell receptor beta chains listed below, sequenced in a study of TIL therapy for anti-PD-1-resistant metastatic lung cancer (dated by TCRdb to about 2021). Read against the paper, the sample's time point label means: pre-treatment sample, taken before nivolumab and TIL therapy. TCR beta CDR3 regions were amplified from genomic DNA by bias-controlled multiplex PCR with the immunoSEQ v3 hsTCRB kit. In its TCRdb copy, this immuneACCESS table keeps in-frame sequences only and misses some clones. Where compared with another copy, unresolved V genes explain less than half of these, and the others have no known cause. The sample table lists 57,000 or so clones, roughly 84% of them with a count of one. The top ten clones comprise roughly 2.6% of the sample. The specimen was blood, collected at baseline. These receptors all come from a person between 25 and 80 years old with non-small cell lung cancer.

Comments on this clone: In the same sample, other DNA sequences code for this CDR3. The V gene is TRBV19, the J gene TRBJ1-1, with D uncertain. V lost 6 bases and J lost 5, with 16 bases in between. The germline V gene encodes CDR1 LNHDA and CDR2 SQIVND (reference sequence). The CDR3 runs 14 residues. The CDR3 region has the DNA TGTGCCAGTAGCCCGGGGAGAGGATGGACTGAAGCTTTCTTT. Protein: CASSPGRGWTEAFF. Together with reference TRBV19 and TRBJ1-1, the CDR3 gives the full variable domain: DGGITQSPKYLFRKEGQNVTLSCEQNLNHDAMYWYRQDPGQGLRLIYYSQIVNDFQKGDIAEGYSVSREKKESFPLTVTSAQKNPTAFYLCASSPGRGWTEAFFGQGTRLTVV.

The chain joins TRBV27 to TRBJ2-7; TRBD1 matches at 7 bases. The CDR3 has 12 residues. Germline V gene sequence: CDR1 MNHEY, CDR2 SMNVEV (reference sequence). V dropped 5 bases and J dropped 6; count of bases not matched to a gene: 4. CDR3: CASSPRQGEQYF. The CDR3 DNA reads as TGTGCCAGCAGTCCCCGACAGGGCGAGCAGTACTTC.

The rearrangement links TRBV5-5 to TRBJ2-7; 9 bases agree with TRBD1. The germline gives CDR1 SGHKS, CDR2 YYEKEE (reference sequence). The CDR3 loop spans 14 amino acids. Trimming at V came to 3 bases and at J to 5 bases, leaving 6 bases not matched to a gene. CDR3 protein: CASSWGDRADEQYF. Here the CDR3 DNA reads TGTGCCAGCAGCTGGGGGGACAGGGCGGACGAGCAGTACTTC.

This clone was seen only once. In DNA, the CDR3 is TGTGCCAGCAGCTGGGGGACAGGGGGCGCGAATCAGCCCCAGCATTTT. Its translation is CASSWGTGGANQPQHF. V usage is TRBV11-1 and J usage is TRBJ1-5, with 12 bases aligning to TRBD1. The ends lost 4 bases at V and 4 bases at J; junction bases unmatched: 5. The length of the CDR3 is 16 residues. CDR1 and CDR2 (germline): SGHAT, FQDESV (reference sequence).

This chain uses TRBV4-1 with TRBJ1-5, with D possibly being TRBD1 (5 bases). The CDR3 is 15 residues long. Per germline, CDR1 MGHRA and CDR2 YSYEKL. V dropped 4 bases and J dropped 5 bases, with 15 bases sitting between them. CDR3 sequence: CASSPGRSPDQPQHF. The DNA of the CDR3 is TGCGCCAGCAGCCCAGGGAGGTCGCCCGATCAGCCCCAGCATTTT.

The CDR3 region is CSVGEMGGYTF. CDR3 sequence (DNA): TGCAGTGTGGGGGAGATGGGCGGCTACACCTTC. The chain recombines TRBV20-1 with TRBJ1-2; perhaps TRBD1 as D (5 bases). The CDR3 contains 11 residues. V shed 7 bases and J shed 8 bases, with 14 bases lying between them. In germline, CDR1 is DFQATT, CDR2 SNEGSKA (reference sequence).

The V and J genes are TRBV3-1 (or the pseudogene TRBV3-2) and TRBJ1-5; maybe TRBD1 (6 bases). The CDR3 has 16 residues. V lost 3 bases to trimming and J lost 3 bases, with 15 bases between them. The germline CDR1 and CDR2 sequences are LGHDT and YNNKEL (reference sequence). In DNA form, the CDR3 reads TGTGCCAGCAGCCATACACTACAGGGAATCAATCAGCCCCAGCATTTT. As protein: CASSHTLQGINQPQHF.

This chain uses TRBV7-6 with TRBJ2-2; 9 positions match TRBD2. The trim removed 3 bases at V and 3 bases at J, leaving 2 bases unmatched. CDR3 length: 15 residues. Germline values: CDR1 SGHVS, CDR2 FNYEAQ. The CDR3 region is CASSFSGGDTGELFF. The DNA of the CDR3 is TGTGCCAGCAGCTTTAGCGGGGGCGACACCGGGGAGCTGTTTTTT.

The chain combines TRBV6-4 with TRBJ2-2; D tentatively reads TRBD1 or TRBD2 (6 bases each). V lost 2 bases to trimming and J lost 8 bases, with 15 bases between them. The CDR3 has 15 residues. In germline, CDR1 is MRHNA, CDR2 SNTAGT. The CDR3 DNA sequence: TGTGCCAGCAGTGACCAAGGAGGGGGTTCGGGGGAGCTGTTTTTT. Translated: CASSDQGGGSGELFF.

V usage is TRBV11-2 and J usage is TRBJ1-6; maybe TRBD1 (5 bases). Germline loops: CDR1 SGHAT, CDR2 FQNNGV. V was cut by 8 bases and J by 4 bases, with 21 bases left in between. The CDR3 consists of 17 residues. CDR3: CASALHPGGLYNSPLHF. In nucleotides, the CDR3 is TGTGCCAGCGCCCTCCATCCCGGGGGACTGTATAATTCACCCCTCCACTTT.

J is TRBJ2-3 and V is TRBV4-2, with unresolved D. The ends were cut back, 1 base at V and 2 bases at J, with 13 bases in the middle. The CDR3 has 16 residues. Germline V lookup: CDR1 LGHNA, CDR2 YNFKEQ. CDR3 sequence (DNA): TGTGCCAGCAGCCAAGTCCAGCCCTGGCCCACAGATACGCAGTATTTT. Amino acid sequence: CASSQVQPWPTDTQYF.

This sequence joins TRBV4-1 and TRBJ2-7; D is uncertain. The V end was cut by 6 bases, the J end by 6 bases, with 12 bases between. Germline V gives CDR1 MGHRA, CDR2 YSYEKL. The CDR3 is 12 amino acids. CDR3 sequence (DNA): TGCGCCAGCAGTCCAGACACGATCGAGCAGTACTTC. This gives the protein CASSPDTIEQYF.

The chain uses TRBV6-1 and TRBJ1-1; possible D gene TRBD1, 6 bases. V lost 3 bases, J lost 4 bases, and 6 bases lay in between. The CDR3 sequence is 12 residues long. Germline V gene sequence: CDR1 MNHNS, CDR2 SASEGT. The CDR3 is CASSDRGTEAFF. The CDR3 region has the DNA TGTGCCAGCAGTGACAGGGGCACTGAAGCTTTCTTT.

The gene calls are TRBV6-6 and TRBJ1-1; 10 positions match TRBD1. Per germline, CDR1 MNHNY and CDR2 SVGAGI (reference sequence). J gave up 10 bases and V 2 bases, and 1 base lay outside the gene matches. The CDR3 is 12 residues long. The CDR3 DNA reads TGTGCCAGCAGTTACGACAGGGGGCTAGCTTTCTTT. It specifies CASSYDRGLAFF.

This clone was recorded a few times. This sample includes further DNA sequences coding for the same CDR3. The gene calls are TRBV7-3 and TRBJ2-2, with 9 bases fitting TRBD1. Germline V gives CDR1 SGHTA, CDR2 FQGTGA. The CDR3 loop spans 16 amino acids. J gave up 4 bases and V 4 bases, and 7 bases lay outside the gene matches. CDR3 nucleotide sequence: TGTGCCAGCAGCTCGACAGGGGGTTCGGGCACCGGGGAGCTGTTTTTT. This gives the protein CASSSTGGSGTGELFF.

The chain has TRBV6-5 and TRBJ2-2, with TRBD1 identical over 9 bases. Germline values: CDR1 MNHEY, CDR2 SVGAGI. The J segment lost 6 bases and the V segment lost 6 bases, leaving 8 bases of the junction unmatched. The CDR3 has 15 residues. This CDR3 reads CASRMTGGVPGELFF. The CDR3 coding sequence is TGTGCCAGCAGAATGACAGGGGGGGTCCCCGGGGAGCTGTTTTTT.

The CDR3 protein is CASSERGRGDTDTQYF. The CDR3 DNA reads as TGTGCCAGCAGTGAAAGGGGGCGGGGGGACACAGATACGCAGTATTTT. The chain recombines TRBV6-1 with TRBJ2-3; tentatively, D is TRBD2 (8 bases). The CDR3 extends over 16 amino acids. Germline CDR1 MNHNS, CDR2 SASEGT. V lost 2 bases to trimming and J lost 2 bases, with 14 bases between them.